This TCR beta chain was captured by sequencing in a study of blood T cell repertoires in COVID-19. Study-level background: Specimens from acute and convalescent COVID-19 originated in the United States, Italy and Spain. Sample material is recorded as cDNA or gDNA derived from T cells, B-cell-depleted T cells, or PBMCs.

Followed longitudinally, the Seattle patients had been enrolled during active infection. Only in-frame clones appear in the TCRdb table, and some are missing; sequencing was by immunoSEQ multiplex PCR. The sample consists of approximately 25,000 clones, about 70% of them appearing once. Germline loops: CDR1 SGHTA, CDR2 FQGTGA. V gave up 3 bases and J gave up 9 bases; unmatched junction bases: 6. The CDR3 has 16 amino acids. This chain joins TRBV7-3 and TRBJ1-6; TRBD1 matches 12 bases. This TCR derives from a man aged 45 to 65 with COVID-19, enrolled during active disease. Sequenced: peripheral blood. CDR3 protein: CASSLDGTGGFSPLHF. The CDR3 DNA sequence: TGTGCCAGCAGCTTGGATGGGACAGGGGGCTTTTCACCCCTCCACTTT.